These 16 T cell receptor beta chains originate from one sample sequenced in a study of blood T cell repertoires in COVID-19. Assay used: immunoSEQ multiplex PCR; TCRdb lists only in-frame clones, some missing. The data hold some 60,000 clones, with about three quarters observed a single time. What was sequenced was peripheral blood. The source of these receptors is a young man with COVID-19, enrolled during active disease.

The rearrangement uses TRBV7-9 and TRBJ1-4, with 9 bases that match TRBD1. Germline V gives CDR1 SEHNR, CDR2 FQNEAQ (reference sequence). The CDR3 consists of 15 residues. The V gene end was trimmed by 1 base and the J gene end by 8 bases; junction bases not matched to a gene: 5. The DNA of the CDR3 is TGTGCCAGCAGCTTAGGTACAGGGGGCAACGAAAAACTGTTTTTT. Amino acid sequence: CASSLGTGGNEKLFF.

The gene calls are TRBV5-6 and TRBJ2-7; 12 nucleotides match TRBD2. CDR3 length: 18 residues. V lost 0 bases, J lost 2 bases, and 9 bases stayed unmatched. Germline CDR1 and CDR2: SGHDT and YYEEEE. The CDR3 nucleotides are TGTGCCAGCAGCTTGGGACTAGCGGGAGCGGCGTCCCCCTACGAGCAGTACTTC. Residues: CASSLGLAGAASPYEQYF.

This chain links TRBV28 with TRBJ2-3, with 11 bases lining up with TRBD2. CDR3 length equals 19 residues. Germline V CDR1 and CDR2: MDHEN, SYDVKM. V shed 1 base, J shed 0 bases, and the junction held 9 bases outside the gene matches. The CDR3 loop is CASSLLRRASGRSTDTQYF. CDR3 sequence (DNA): TGTGCCAGCAGTTTATTAAGGCGGGCTAGCGGGAGGAGCACAGATACGCAGTATTTT.

This clone was recorded a few times. The V call is TRBV5-5, the J call TRBJ2-1, with a possible D match to TRBD1 (6 bases). The CDR3 loop spans 16 amino acids. V was shortened by 2 bases and J by 0 bases, with 12 bases between the two germline ends. Germline lookup yields CDR1 SGHKS and CDR2 YYEKEE (reference sequence). The CDR3 region has the DNA TGTGCCAGCAGCTTCTTTGGGGACAACTCCTACAATGAGCAGTTCTTC. Translation: CASSFFGDNSYNEQFF. The full variable domain, rest sourced from reference TRBV5-5 and TRBJ2-1, is DAGVTQSPTHLIKTRGQQVTLRCSPISGHKSVSWYQQVLGQGPQFIFQYYEKEERGRGNFPDRFSARQFPNYSSELNVNALLLGDSALYLCASSFFGDNSYNEQFFGPGTRLTVL.

This chain uses TRBV11-2 with TRBJ2-3, with D possibly matching TRBD2 (7 bases). This CDR3 is built from 15 residues. Trimming removed 5 bases at V and 3 bases at J, with 15 bases between. The germline gives CDR1 SGHAT, CDR2 FQNNGV. The CDR3 DNA is TGTGCCAGCAGCCCGGGCGGGGGCTGGACAGATACGCAGTATTTT. It translates to CASSPGGGWTDTQYF.

The J gene is TRBJ1-1, the V gene TRBV5-1; 8 positions agree with TRBD1. The V gene's germline CDR1 is SGHRS and CDR2 YFSETQ. J lost 2 bases, V lost 1 base, and 19 bases had no gene match. This CDR3 has 20 residues. CDR3 DNA: TGCGCCAGCAGCTTGCGACAGGGGCGCTCGGCCAAAGACTTTAACACTGAAGCTTTCTTT. It is translated as CASSLRQGRSAKDFNTEAFF.

The chain links TRBV5-6 to TRBJ2-7; the D gene is possibly TRBD1 (6 bases). Deletions cut 2 bases from V and 0 bases from J, with 9 bases between. CDR3 length: 14 residues. In germline, CDR1 is SGHDT, CDR2 YYEEEE. In nucleotides, the CDR3 is TGTGCCAGCAGCTTACCGGACAGCTCCTACGAGCAGTACTTC. As protein: CASSLPDSSYEQYF.

The chain uses TRBV12-3 or TRBV12-4 and TRBJ2-5, with TRBD2 identical over 7 bases. V lost 3 bases and J lost 5; bases outside the gene matches: 3. The length of the CDR3 is 13 residues. The CDR3 DNA reads as TGTGCCAGCAGTTTTAAAGCGGGGGAGACCCAGTACTTC. It yields the protein CASSFKAGETQYF.

The chain carries TRBV28 and TRBJ1-5, with D perhaps TRBD1 (6 bases). Germline V gene data show CDR1 as MDHEN and CDR2 as SYDVKM. The length of the CDR3 is 15 residues. V was shortened by 4 bases and J by 0 bases, with 10 bases between the two germline ends. CDR3 in amino acids: CASSSQGLSNQPQHF. The CDR3 nucleotides read TGTGCCAGCAGTTCACAGGGCCTTAGCAATCAGCCCCAGCATTTT.

The genes are TRBV12-2 and TRBJ2-3; the D segment call TRBD2 is taken from the table without a DNA check. TRBV12-2 is recorded as a pseudogene. The length of the CDR3 is 15 residues. The CDR3 sequence is CASRGPGLRLDTQYF. The CDR3 coding sequence is TGTGCAAGTCGTGGACCGGGACTTCGGCTTGATACGCAGTATTTT.

This clone was observed a handful of times. The chain employs TRBV7-9 and TRBJ2-7; TRBD2 matches at 10 bases. Germline lookup yields CDR1 SEHNR and CDR2 FQNEAQ (reference sequence). The J segment lost 2 bases and the V segment lost 4 bases, leaving 5 bases of the junction unmatched. The CDR3 consists of 15 residues. DNA for the CDR3: TGTGCCAGCAGCTACCATCTAGCGGGGGCCTACGAGCAGTACTTC. This gives the protein CASSYHLAGAYEQYF. Using reference TRBV7-9 and TRBJ2-7 for the parts outside the CDR3, the full variable domain is DTGVSQNPRHKITKRGQNVTFRCDPISEHNRLYWYRQTLGQGPEFLTYFQNEAQLEKSRLLSDRFSAERPKGSFSTLEIQRTEQGDSAMYLCASSYHLAGAYEQYFGPGTRLTVT.

This chain joins TRBV7-9 and TRBJ1-5, with D possibly TRBD1 on 6 matching bases. Trimming left V 0 bases short and J 3 bases short, with 12 bases between. From germline, CDR1 is SEHNR and CDR2 FQNEAQ (reference sequence). CDR3 length equals 16 residues. DNA for the CDR3: TGTGCCAGCAGCTTAGCGGGGGCGGGGGCCAATCAGCCCCAGCATTTT. It encodes CASSLAGAGANQPQHF.

The V call is TRBV2, the J call TRBJ1-2; possible D gene TRBD1, 6 bases. The CDR3 is 14 residues long. The ends were cut back, 3 bases at V and 5 bases at J, with 13 bases in the middle. Germline loops: CDR1 SNHLY, CDR2 FYNNEI. This chain's CDR3 is CASSDRGQGYGYTF. The CDR3 nucleotides read TGTGCCAGCAGTGATAGGGGACAAGGATATGGCTACACCTTC.

The rearrangement joins TRBV29-1 to TRBJ1-2; D possibly corresponds to TRBD1 (5 bases). The length of the CDR3 is 14 residues. CDR1 and CDR2 (germline): SQVTM, ANQGSEA. V was pared by 1 base and J by 0 bases, with 9 bases between. Here the CDR3 reads CSVEAGPANYGYTF. CDR3 DNA: TGCAGCGTTGAAGCAGGGCCAGCTAACTATGGCTACACCTTC. Based on the CDR3 plus reference TRBV29-1 and TRBJ1-2, the full variable domain is SAVISQKPSRDICQRGTSLTIQCQVDSQVTMMFWYRQQPGQSLTLIATANQGSEATYESGFVIDKFPISRPNLTFSTLTVSNMSPEDSSIYLCSVEAGPANYGYTFGSGTRLTVV.

The V gene is TRBV3-1 (or the pseudogene TRBV3-2), the J gene TRBJ2-1; no clear D gene. The CDR3 is 12 amino acids. V was shortened by 7 bases and J by 0 bases, with 4 bases between the two germline ends. Germline assignment: CDR1 LGHDT and CDR2 YNNKEL (reference sequence). The CDR3 nucleotides are TGTGCCAGCACGAGCTCCTACAATGAGCAGTTCTTC. Protein product: CASTSSYNEQFF.

V usage is TRBV4-2 and J usage is TRBJ2-3; D unclear. Germline V gives CDR1 LGHNA, CDR2 YNFKEQ. CDR3 length equals 16 residues. Trimming took 0 bases from V and 6 from J, leaving 16 bases between them. CDR3 loop: CASSQDHWSAVDTQYF. CDR3 nucleotide sequence: TGTGCCAGCAGCCAAGATCATTGGAGTGCGGTCGATACGCAGTATTTT.